This T cell receptor beta chain was found in a study of OX40 agonist ivuxolimab in advanced cancers. Regarding the research as a whole: Ivuxolimab, which targeted the costimulatory receptor OX40 (CD134), was an agonistic, fully human IgG2 monoclonal antibody. Of the approximately 50 dose-escalation patients, hepatocellular carcinoma was present in around 19, melanoma in roughly 15, renal cell carcinoma in 9 and head and neck cancer in 9. Patients were allowed to have had prior anti-PD-1, anti-PD-L1 or anti-CTLA-4 therapy, and 40% of the dose-escalation patients had previously received checkpoint inhibitors. The purpose of peripheral TCRbeta sequencing was to test whether ivuxolimab changed TCR sequence diversity and led to clonal T-cell expansion. A male proportion of nearly 85% and a mean age of approximately 62 years, ranging from about 23 to 90, were recorded for the dose-escalation cohort. The paper describes the monotherapy dose-escalation part (N of about 52 patients) of the phase I trial of ivuxolimab. Partial responses were achieved by three dose-escalation patients, of whom one had hepatocellular carcinoma and two had cutaneous melanoma. Intravenous ivuxolimab was administered to patients every 2 weeks at six dose levels: 0.01, 0.1, 0.3, 1.5, 3 and 10 mg/kg.

Patients with autoimmune disease history or receiving systemic immunosuppression were excluded from the trial. Peripheral blood for TCR sequencing was collected from all dose cohorts at baseline, on cycle 4 day 1, and on cycle 7 day 1. The samples were drawn from a first-in-human, open-label, multicenter phase I dose-escalation trial of ivuxolimab. The trial enrolled adults with locally advanced or metastatic head and neck squamous cell, hepatocellular, melanoma or renal cell carcinoma. Before TCR sequencing, CD4+ T cells and CD8+ T cells were sorted from peripheral blood as separate populations. As concerns this clone: Its cognate antigen has yet to be identified. No qualities accompany the bases; no much larger clone lies one base away.

The study at large found these results: Low levels of normalized T-cell clonal expansion were also seen in some nonresponding patients. In the 0.1-3.0 mg/kg groups, partial responders had among the lowest normalized peripheral clonal expansion, particularly in CD8+ T cells. Antigen specificity was not determined for the clonally expanded peripheral T cells. On average, CD8+ T cells showed more expanded clones than CD4+ T cells after ivuxolimab. At doses of 0.1 to 3.0 mg/kg, clonal expansion of both CD4+ and CD8+ T cells in blood was seen between baseline and week 6.

For sequencing of the TCRbeta CDR3 region, genomic DNA was extracted from the sorted cells. TCRbeta CDR3 regions were sequenced using the immunoSEQ Assay. TCRdb re-hosts the immuneACCESS table, in-frame sequences only. Its copies lack some clones; in the studies checked, an unresolved V gene accounts for under half of them, and the cause for the rest is not known. This sample comprises approximately 60,000 clones, over 90% of them detected only once. The ten largest clones capture 15% to 20% of the sample. Via the germline V gene (reference sequence), CDR1 is MNHEY and CDR2 SMNVEV. Trimming takes 5 bases off V and 3 bases off J; junction bases not matched to a gene: 13. From cysteine to phenylalanine, the CDR3 is 17 amino acids long. Just CDR3 DNA is preserved here, 51 bases in frame from base 1.

Source: CD4+ or CD8+ T cells sorted from blood, taken in a trial of the OX40 agonist ivuxolimab. The clonotype originates from an adult with an advanced solid tumor such as melanoma, head and neck, liver or kidney cancer. The chain links TRBV27 with TRBJ2-3; TRBD1 matches 8 bases in the middle. The nucleotides read TGTGCCAGCAGTCAGGGACCCGGGACAGGCGGGACAGATACGCAGTATTTT. This encodes CASSQGPGTGGTDTQYF.